The present entry profiles one T cell receptor beta chain with its context. Its antigen is not identified. The germline V gene encodes CDR1 LNHDA and CDR2 SQIVND (reference sequence). This CDR3 spans 13 amino acids. The ends were cut back, 3 bases at V and 4 bases at J, with 9 bases in the middle. The data were obtained in a study of T cell responses to AZD1222 COVID-19 vaccine. Notes on the study in general: Seropositive AZD1222 recipients at baseline numbered only 6 or 7.

Assay used: immunoSEQ multiplex PCR; TCRdb lists only in-frame clones, some missing. The sample lists about 130,000 clones; just under 95% were seen once. The sequences come from peripheral blood, collected 28 days after the second AZD1222 dose. The TCR comes from an adult who received the AZD1222 COVID-19 vaccine. The chain couples TRBV19 to TRBJ1-2, with unresolved D. CDR3 protein: CASSMRELYGYTF. CDR3 nucleotide sequence: TGTGCCAGTAGTATGCGAGAGCTCTATGGCTACACCTTC.